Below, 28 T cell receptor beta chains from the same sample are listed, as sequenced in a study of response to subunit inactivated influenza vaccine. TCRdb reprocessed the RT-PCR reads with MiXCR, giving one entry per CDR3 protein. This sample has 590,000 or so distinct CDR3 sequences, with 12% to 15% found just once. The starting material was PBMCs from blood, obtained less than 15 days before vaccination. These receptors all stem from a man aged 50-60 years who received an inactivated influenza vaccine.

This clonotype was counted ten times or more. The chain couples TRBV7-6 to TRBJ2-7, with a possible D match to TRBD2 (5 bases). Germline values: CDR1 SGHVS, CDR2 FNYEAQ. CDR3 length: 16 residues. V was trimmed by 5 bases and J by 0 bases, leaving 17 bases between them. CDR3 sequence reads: CASSPRSGKTSYEQYF. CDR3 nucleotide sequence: TGTGCCAGCAGCCCGAGATCGGGGAAGACCTCCTACGAGCAGTACTTC. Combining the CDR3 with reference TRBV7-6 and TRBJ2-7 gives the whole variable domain GAGVSQSPRYKVTKRGQDVALRCDPISGHVSLYWYRQALGQGPEFLTYFNYEAQQDKSGLPNDRFSAERPEGSISTLTIQRTEQRDSAMYRCASSPRSGKTSYEQYFGPGTRLTVT.

DNA of the CDR3: TGTGCCAGCAGTTGGACAGCCTTCGCCGTTGGAAACACCATATATTTT. It translates to CASSWTAFAVGNTIYF. The chain links TRBV6-4 to TRBJ1-3, with TRBD1 as a possible D gene (6 bases). Trimming left V 5 bases short and J 3 bases short, with 17 bases between. Germline loops: CDR1 MRHNA, CDR2 SNTAGT. This CDR3 has 16 amino acids.

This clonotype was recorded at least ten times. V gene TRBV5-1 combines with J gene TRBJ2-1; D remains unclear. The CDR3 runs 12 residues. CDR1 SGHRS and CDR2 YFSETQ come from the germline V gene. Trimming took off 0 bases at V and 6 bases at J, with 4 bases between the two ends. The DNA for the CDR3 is TGCGCCAGCAGCTTGGTTGCCAATGAGCAGTTCTTC. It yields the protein CASSLVANEQFF.

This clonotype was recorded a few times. CDR3 DNA: TGCAGTGCTAAACTCGGGGGGCCAGGGGATGAGCAGTTCTTC. This encodes CSAKLGGPGDEQFF. The gene calls are TRBV20-1 and TRBJ2-1; perhaps TRBD2 as D (7 bases). The length of the CDR3 is 14 residues. The V end was cut by 4 bases, the J end by 8 bases, with 18 bases between. The germline V gene encodes CDR1 DFQATT and CDR2 SNEGSKA (reference sequence).

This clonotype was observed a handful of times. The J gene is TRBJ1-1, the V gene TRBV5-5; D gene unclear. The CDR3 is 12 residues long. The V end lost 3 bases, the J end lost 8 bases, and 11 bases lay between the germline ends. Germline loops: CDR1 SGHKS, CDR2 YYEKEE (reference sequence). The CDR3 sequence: CASSSAGWEAFF. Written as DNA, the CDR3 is TGTGCCAGCAGCTCCGCGGGGTGGGAAGCTTTCTTT. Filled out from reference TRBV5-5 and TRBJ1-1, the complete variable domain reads DAGVTQSPTHLIKTRGQQVTLRCSPISGHKSVSWYQQVLGQGPQFIFQYYEKEERGRGNFPDRFSARQFPNYSSELNVNALLLGDSALYLCASSSAGWEAFFGQGTRLTVV.

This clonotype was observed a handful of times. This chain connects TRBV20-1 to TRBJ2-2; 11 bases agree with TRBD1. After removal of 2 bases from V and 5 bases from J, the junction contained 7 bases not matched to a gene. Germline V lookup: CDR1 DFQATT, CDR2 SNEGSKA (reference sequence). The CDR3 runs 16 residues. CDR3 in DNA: TGCAGTGCTAGACACCGGGACAGGGGGTTGACCGGGGAGCTGTTTTTT. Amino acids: CSARHRDRGLTGELFF.

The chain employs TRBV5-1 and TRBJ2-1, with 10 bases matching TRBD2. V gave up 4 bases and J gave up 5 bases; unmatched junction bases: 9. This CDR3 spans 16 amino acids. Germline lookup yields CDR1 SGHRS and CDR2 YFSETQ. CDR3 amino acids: CASSQDSGRYDNEQFF. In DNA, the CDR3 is TGCGCCAGCAGCCAGGATAGCGGGAGGTACGACAATGAGCAGTTCTTC. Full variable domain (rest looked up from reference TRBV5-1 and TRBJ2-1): KAGVTQTPRYLIKTRGQQVTLSCSPISGHRSVSWYQQTPGQGLQFLFEYFSETQRNKGNFPGRFSGRQFSNSRSEMNVSTLELGDSALYLCASSQDSGRYDNEQFFGPGTRLTVL.

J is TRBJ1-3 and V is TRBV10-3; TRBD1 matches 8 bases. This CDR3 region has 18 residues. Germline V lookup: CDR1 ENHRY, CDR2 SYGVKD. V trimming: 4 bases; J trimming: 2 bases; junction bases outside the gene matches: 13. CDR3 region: CAISALGLKDRAGNTIYF. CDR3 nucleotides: TGTGCCATCAGTGCGCTCGGATTGAAGGACAGGGCTGGAAACACCATATATTTT.

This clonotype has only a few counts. CDR3 DNA sequence: TGTGCCAGCAGTCCTACCGGGACAGTTAACTATGGCTACACCTTC. This encodes CASSPTGTVNYGYTF. The chain links TRBV12-3 or TRBV12-4 to TRBJ1-2, with 7 bases identical to TRBD1. J was trimmed by 1 base and V by 5 bases; bases with no gene match: 7. The CDR3 consists of 15 residues.

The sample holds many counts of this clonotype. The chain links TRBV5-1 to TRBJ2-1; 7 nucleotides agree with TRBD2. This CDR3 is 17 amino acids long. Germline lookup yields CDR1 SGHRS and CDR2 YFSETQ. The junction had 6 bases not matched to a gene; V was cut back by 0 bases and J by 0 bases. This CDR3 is CASSLERGFSSYNEQFF. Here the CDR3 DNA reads TGCGCCAGCAGCTTGGAGCGGGGCTTCAGCTCCTACAATGAGCAGTTCTTC.

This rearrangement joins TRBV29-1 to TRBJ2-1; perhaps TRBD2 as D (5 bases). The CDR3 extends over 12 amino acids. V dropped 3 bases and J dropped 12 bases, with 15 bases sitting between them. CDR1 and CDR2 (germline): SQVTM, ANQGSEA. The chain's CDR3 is CSVEGLPGRQFF. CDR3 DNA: TGCAGCGTTGAGGGCCTCCCGGGAAGGCAGTTCTTC.

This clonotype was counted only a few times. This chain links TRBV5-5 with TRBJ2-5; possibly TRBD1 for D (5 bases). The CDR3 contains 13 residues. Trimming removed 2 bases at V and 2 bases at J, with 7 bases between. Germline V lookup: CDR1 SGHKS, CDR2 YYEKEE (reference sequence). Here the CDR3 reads CASSFRQQETQYF. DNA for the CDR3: TGTGCCAGCAGCTTTCGACAGCAAGAGACCCAGTACTTC.

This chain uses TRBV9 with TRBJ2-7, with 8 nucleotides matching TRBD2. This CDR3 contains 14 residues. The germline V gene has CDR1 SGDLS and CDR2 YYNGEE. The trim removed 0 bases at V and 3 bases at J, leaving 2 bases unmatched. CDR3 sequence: CASSVEGTSYEQYF. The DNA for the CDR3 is TGTGCCAGCAGCGTAGAAGGGACTAGCTACGAGCAGTACTTC.

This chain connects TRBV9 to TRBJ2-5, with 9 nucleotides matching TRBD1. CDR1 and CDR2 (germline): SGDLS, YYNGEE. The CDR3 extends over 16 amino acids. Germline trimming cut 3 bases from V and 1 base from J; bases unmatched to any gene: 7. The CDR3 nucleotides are TGTGCCAGCAGCGGAGATCACAGGGGGCCCCAAGAGACCCAGTACTTC. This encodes CASSGDHRGPQETQYF.

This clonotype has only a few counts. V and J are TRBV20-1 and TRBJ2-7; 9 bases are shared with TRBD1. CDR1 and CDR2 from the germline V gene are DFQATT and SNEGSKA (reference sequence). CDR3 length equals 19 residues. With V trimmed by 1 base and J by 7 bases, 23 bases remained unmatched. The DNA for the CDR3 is TGCAGTGCTAGAGGCGGGACAGGGTGGGGGCTCTTGAACGTGGGTGAGCAGTACTTC. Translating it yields CSARGGTGWGLLNVGEQYF.

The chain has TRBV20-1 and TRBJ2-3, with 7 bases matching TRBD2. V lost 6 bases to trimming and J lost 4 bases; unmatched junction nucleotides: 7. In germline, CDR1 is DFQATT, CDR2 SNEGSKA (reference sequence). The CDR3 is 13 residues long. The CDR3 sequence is CSARMGGADTQYF. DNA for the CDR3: TGCAGTGCAAGAATGGGGGGGGCAGATACGCAGTATTTT.

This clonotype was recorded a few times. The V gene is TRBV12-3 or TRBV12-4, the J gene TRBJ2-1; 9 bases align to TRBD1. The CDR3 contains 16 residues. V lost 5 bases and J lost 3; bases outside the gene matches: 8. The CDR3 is CASSRTGTGSYNEQFF. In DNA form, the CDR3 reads TGTGCCAGCAGTCGTACCGGGACAGGGAGCTACAATGAGCAGTTCTTC.

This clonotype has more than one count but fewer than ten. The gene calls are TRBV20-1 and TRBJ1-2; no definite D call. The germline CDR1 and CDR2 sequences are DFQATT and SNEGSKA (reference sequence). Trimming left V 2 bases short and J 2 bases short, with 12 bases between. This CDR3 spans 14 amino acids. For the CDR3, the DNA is TGCAGTGCTAGATTTCCGGGGTCCAACTATGGCTACACCTTC. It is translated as CSARFPGSNYGYTF.

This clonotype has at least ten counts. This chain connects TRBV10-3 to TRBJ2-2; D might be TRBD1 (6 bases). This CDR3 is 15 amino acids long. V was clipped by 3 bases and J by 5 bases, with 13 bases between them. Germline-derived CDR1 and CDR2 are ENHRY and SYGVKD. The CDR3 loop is CAISDPNRGTGELFF. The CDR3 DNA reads TGTGCCATCAGTGACCCCAATAGGGGGACCGGGGAGCTGTTTTTT.

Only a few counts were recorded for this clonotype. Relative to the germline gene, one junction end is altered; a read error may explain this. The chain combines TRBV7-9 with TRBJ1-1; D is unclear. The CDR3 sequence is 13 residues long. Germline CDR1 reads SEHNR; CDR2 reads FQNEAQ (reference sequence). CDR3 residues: CASGLIAAPEAFF. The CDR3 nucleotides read TGTGCCAGCGGCTTAATAGCTGCACCTGAAGCTTTCTTT.

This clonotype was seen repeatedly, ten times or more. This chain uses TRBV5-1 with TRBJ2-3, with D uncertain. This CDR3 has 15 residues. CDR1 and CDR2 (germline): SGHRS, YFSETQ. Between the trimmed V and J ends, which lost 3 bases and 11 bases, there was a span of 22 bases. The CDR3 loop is CASSSELGGSRLQYF. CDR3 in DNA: TGCGCCAGCAGCTCGGAACTTGGTGGCTCACGTTTGCAGTATTTT. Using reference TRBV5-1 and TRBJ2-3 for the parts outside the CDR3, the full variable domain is KAGVTQTPRYLIKTRGQQVTLSCSPISGHRSVSWYQQTPGQGLQFLFEYFSETQRNKGNFPGRFSGRQFSNSRSEMNVSTLELGDSALYLCASSSELGGSRLQYFGPGTRLTVL.

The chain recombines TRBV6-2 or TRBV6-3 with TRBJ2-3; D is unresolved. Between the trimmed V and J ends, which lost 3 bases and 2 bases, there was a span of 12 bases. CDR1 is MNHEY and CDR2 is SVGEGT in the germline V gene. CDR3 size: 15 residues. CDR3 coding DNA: TGTGCCAGCAGTTATGCAATGGCAAACACAGATACGCAGTATTTT. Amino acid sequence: CASSYAMANTDTQYF.

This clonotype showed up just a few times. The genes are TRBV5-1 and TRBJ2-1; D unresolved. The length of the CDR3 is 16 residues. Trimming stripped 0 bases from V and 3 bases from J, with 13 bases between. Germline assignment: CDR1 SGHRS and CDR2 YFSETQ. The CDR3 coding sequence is TGCGCCAGCAGCTTGGCCGACTCCTCTAACTACAATGAGCAGTTCTTC. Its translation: CASSLADSSNYNEQFF.

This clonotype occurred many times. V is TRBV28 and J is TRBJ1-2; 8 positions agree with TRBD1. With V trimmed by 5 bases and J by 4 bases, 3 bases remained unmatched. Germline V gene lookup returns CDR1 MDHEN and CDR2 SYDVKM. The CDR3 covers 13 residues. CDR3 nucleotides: TGTGCCAGCAGTGAAGGACAGGGCTATGGCTACACCTTC. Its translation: CASSEGQGYGYTF.

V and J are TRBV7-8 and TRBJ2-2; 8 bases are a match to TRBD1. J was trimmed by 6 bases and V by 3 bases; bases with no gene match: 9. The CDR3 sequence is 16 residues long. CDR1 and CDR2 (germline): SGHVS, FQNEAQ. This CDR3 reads CASSFRGPGVPGELFF. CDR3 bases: TGTGCCAGCAGCTTCAGGGGGCCGGGAGTTCCCGGGGAGCTGTTTTTT.

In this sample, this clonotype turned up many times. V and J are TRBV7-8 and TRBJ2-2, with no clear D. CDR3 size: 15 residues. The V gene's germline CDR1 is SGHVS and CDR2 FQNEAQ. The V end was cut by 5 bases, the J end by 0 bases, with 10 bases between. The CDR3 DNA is TGTGCCAGCAGCCCTCGGGTTGCGAACACCGGGGAGCTGTTTTTT. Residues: CASSPRVANTGELFF.

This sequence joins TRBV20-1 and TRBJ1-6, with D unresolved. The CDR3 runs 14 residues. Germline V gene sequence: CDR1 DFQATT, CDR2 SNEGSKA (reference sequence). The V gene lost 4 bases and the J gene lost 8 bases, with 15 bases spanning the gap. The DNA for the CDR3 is TGCAGTGCTAACCCCCGAGACACTTATTCACCCCTCCACTTT. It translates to CSANPRDTYSPLHF.

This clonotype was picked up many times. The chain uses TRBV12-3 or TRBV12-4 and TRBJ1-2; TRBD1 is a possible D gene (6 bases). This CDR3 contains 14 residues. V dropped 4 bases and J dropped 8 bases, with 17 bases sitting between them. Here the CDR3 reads CASSSRGGIEGYTF. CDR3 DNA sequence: TGTGCCAGCAGTTCACGCGGGGGCATAGAAGGCTACACCTTC.